These T cell receptor beta chains were read from a single sample in a study of cytomegalovirus exposure and HLA in healthy donors. The table came from immunoSEQ multiplex PCR; TCRdb's copy has only in-frame clones and leaves some out. The table shows some 160,000 clones, with about 80% occurring only once. Sequenced: PBMCs. These receptors originate from a woman in her 30s in good health and CMV-seronegative. The CDR3 runs from the conserved cysteine through the conserved F or W. D genes are given only for firm matches. Size tells how often a clone was seen (once, few, many) or the class of an expanded clone, and some rows leave it out.

v_gene,d_gene,abundance,j_gene,CDR3aa,CDR3nt
TRBV2,TRBD2,.,TRBJ2-5,CASNVAGGRETQYF,TGTGCCAGCAATGTAGCGGGGGGGCGAGAGACCCAGTACTTC
TRBV6-1,.,.,TRBJ2-1,CASSELRQGSYNEQFF,TGTGCCAGCAGTGAACTTCGGCAGGGGTCCTACAATGAGCAGTTCTTC
TRBV6-6,.,.,TRBJ2-1,CASSYSTRAPRAEQFF,TGTGCCAGCAGTTACTCGACCAGGGCCCCCAGGGCTGAGCAGTTCTTC
TRBV5-6,TRBD1,.,TRBJ2-1,CASSLAMDRTYNEQFF,TGTGCCAGCAGCCTCGCCATGGACAGGACTTACAATGAGCAGTTCTTC
TRBV5-4,TRBD1,.,TRBJ1-6,CASSPSTGNNSPLHF,TGTGCCAGCAGCCCGTCGACAGGGAATAATTCACCCCTCCACTTT
TRBV5-1,TRBD1,.,TRBJ1-2,CASSRGTGAYGYTF,TGCGCCAGCAGCCGAGGGACAGGGGCCTATGGCTACACCTTC
TRBV9,.,.,TRBJ1-3,CASSVATQASGNTIYF,TGTGCCAGCAGCGTAGCTACGCAGGCCTCTGGAAACACCATATATTTT
TRBV28,TRBD1,.,TRBJ1-2,CASSFDRVRGYTF,TGTGCCAGCAGTTTTGACAGGGTACGTGGCTACACCTTC
TRBV9,.,.,TRBJ2-5,CASSVGPQETQYF,TGTGCCAGCAGCGTTGGCCCCCAAGAGACCCAGTACTTC
TRBV2,TRBD1,.,TRBJ2-3,CASSTGQGGTDTQYF,TGTGCCAGCAGTACCGGACAGGGCGGCACAGATACGCAGTATTTT
TRBV29-1,TRBD1,once,TRBJ2-3,CSVDTQGADTQYF,TGCAGCGTTGATACGCAGGGGGCGGATACGCAGTATTTT
TRBV7-2,TRBD1,few,TRBJ1-2,CASSYQPGQGYGYTF,TGTGCCAGCAGCTATCAACCGGGACAGGGCTATGGCTACACCTTC
TRBV7-2,TRBD1,.,TRBJ2-7,CASSFPGTGSYEQYF,TGTGCCAGCAGCTTTCCCGGGACAGGGTCCTACGAGCAGTACTTC
TRBV9,.,.,TRBJ2-7,CASSVGTGLSYEQYF,TGTGCCAGCAGCGTAGGCACAGGGTTATCCTACGAGCAGTACTTC
TRBV6-5,TRBD1,.,TRBJ1-6,CASSYTGTGYSPLHF,TGTGCCAGCAGTTACACCGGGACAGGGTATTCACCCCTCCACTTT
TRBV5-1,.,once,TRBJ2-7,CASSSGHTYEQYF,TGCGCCAGCAGCTCGGGTCATACCTACGAGCAGTACTTC
TRBV7-6,.,few,TRBJ2-5,CASSYSEQGVGETQYF,TGTGCCAGCAGCTACTCCGAACAGGGTGTTGGAGAGACCCAGTACTTC
TRBV10-3,.,.,TRBJ2-2,CAISESIAGELFF,TGTGCCATCAGTGAGTCAATCGCCGGGGAGCTGTTTTTT
TRBV4-3,TRBD2,.,TRBJ2-3,CASSQDWGGYTADTQYF,TGCGCCAGCAGCCAAGACTGGGGGGGGTATACCGCAGATACGCAGTATTTT
TRBV7-2,TRBD1,.,TRBJ1-2,CASSLARTGALYGYTF,TGTGCCAGCAGCTTAGCGAGGACAGGCGCGCTCTATGGCTACACCTTC
TRBV4-3,.,.,TRBJ1-4,CASSQDPSGEKLFF,TGCGCCAGCAGCCAAGACCCCTCGGGGGAAAAACTGTTTTTT
TRBV11-2,.,.,TRBJ1-5,CASSLAGGGQPQHF,TGTGCCAGCAGCTTAGCGGGGGGAGGACAGCCCCAGCATTTT
TRBV21-1,.,.,TRBJ1-6,CASSRRTWTGIGISPLHF,TGTGCCAGCAGCAGACGCACCTGGACAGGGATCGGGATTTCACCCCTCCACTTT
TRBV25-1,TRBD2,few,TRBJ2-5,CASSESEGLAGGETQYF,TGTGCCAGCAGTGAATCTGAGGGACTAGCGGGGGGCGAGACCCAGTACTTC
TRBV27,.,.,TRBJ1-2,CASSSNRVGYTF,TGTGCCAGCAGTTCCAACAGGGTTGGCTACACCTTC
TRBV5-1,TRBD1,.,TRBJ2-7,CASSSGQTPLEQYF,TGCGCCAGCAGCTCGGGACAGACCCCCCTGGAGCAGTACTTC
TRBV11-2,TRBD2,.,TRBJ2-1,CASSYIAGSSYNEQFF,TGTGCCAGCAGCTACATAGCGGGGAGCTCCTACAATGAGCAGTTCTTC
TRBV7-9,.,once,TRBJ1-2,CASRLAQTNYGYTF,TGTGCCAGCCGGTTGGCACAGACCAACTATGGCTACACCTTC
TRBV19,TRBD1,.,TRBJ1-5,CASSIVVTGYDQPQHF,TGTGCCAGTAGTATAGTGGTGACAGGGTATGATCAGCCCCAGCATTTT
TRBV9,.,.,TRBJ1-2,CASSVEVRDYGYTF,TGTGCCAGCAGCGTAGAAGTCAGGGACTATGGCTACACCTTC
TRBV7-2,TRBD1,.,TRBJ1-6,CASSPRTGTGTSALHF,TGTGCCAGCAGCCCCCGGACCGGGACAGGGACTTCGGCCCTCCACTTT
TRBV5-8,.,.,TRBJ1-2,CASSPEGGRIHGYTF,TGTGCCAGCAGCCCCGAGGGGGGGCGAATTCATGGCTACACCTTC
TRBV27,TRBD1,.,TRBJ2-7,CASSLGTGEQYF,TGTGCCAGCAGTCTCGGGACAGGCGAGCAGTACTTC
TRBV5-5,.,.,TRBJ2-7,CASIRTNRVGDEQYF,TGTGCCAGCATCCGTACTAACAGGGTTGGCGACGAGCAGTACTTC
TRBV6-5,TRBD2,few,TRBJ2-2,CASSSLAGYTGELFF,TGTGCCAGCAGTTCACTAGCGGGATACACCGGGGAGCTGTTTTTT
TRBV7-2,.,few,TRBJ1-6,CASSYRVEPLHF,TGTGCCAGCAGTTACAGGGTTGAACCCCTCCACTTT
TRBV5-1,TRBD2,.,TRBJ2-1,CASSLQTSGGSNEQFF,TGCGCCAGCAGCCTACAGACTAGCGGGGGTTCCAATGAGCAGTTCTTC